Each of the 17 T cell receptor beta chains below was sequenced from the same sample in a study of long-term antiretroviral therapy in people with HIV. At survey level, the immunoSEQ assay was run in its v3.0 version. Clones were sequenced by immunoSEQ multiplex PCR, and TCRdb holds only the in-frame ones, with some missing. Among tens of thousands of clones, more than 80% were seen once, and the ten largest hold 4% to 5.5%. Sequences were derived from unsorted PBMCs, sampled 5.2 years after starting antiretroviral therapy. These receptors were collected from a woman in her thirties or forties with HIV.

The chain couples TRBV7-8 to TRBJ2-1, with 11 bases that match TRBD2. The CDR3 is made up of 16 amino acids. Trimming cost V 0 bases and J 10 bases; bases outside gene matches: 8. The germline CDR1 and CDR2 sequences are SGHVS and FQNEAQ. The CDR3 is CASSLAGTSGLAEQFF. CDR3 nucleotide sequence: TGTGCCAGCAGCTTAGCCGGGACTAGCGGTTTAGCCGAGCAGTTCTTC.

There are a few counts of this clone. CDR3 DNA: TGTGCCAGCAGCCAGGCGGGAGGGGCCCCAGATACGCAGTATTTT. As protein: CASSQAGGAPDTQYF. V usage is TRBV11-2 and J usage is TRBJ2-3; 9 nucleotides agree with TRBD2. Germline trimming cut 5 bases from V and 4 bases from J; bases unmatched to any gene: 7. The CDR3 is 15 residues long. Germline lookup yields CDR1 SGHAT and CDR2 FQNNGV.

Written as DNA, the CDR3 is TGTGCCAGTAGCCAAACCACGGGACAGGGGCCCTACGAGCAGTACTTC. Amino acids: CASSQTTGQGPYEQYF. The chain employs TRBV19 and TRBJ2-7, with 10 nucleotides matching TRBD1. Germline trimming cut 6 bases from V and 2 bases from J; bases unmatched to any gene: 10. The germline V gene has CDR1 LNHDA and CDR2 SQIVND (reference sequence). This CDR3 is built from 16 residues.

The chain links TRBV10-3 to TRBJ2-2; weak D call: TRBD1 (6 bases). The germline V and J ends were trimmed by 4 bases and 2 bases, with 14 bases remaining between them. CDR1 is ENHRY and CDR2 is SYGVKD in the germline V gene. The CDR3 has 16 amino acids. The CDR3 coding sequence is TGTGCCATCAGTGCAGACCGGGACATTAACACCGGGGAGCTGTTTTTT. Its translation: CAISADRDINTGELFF.

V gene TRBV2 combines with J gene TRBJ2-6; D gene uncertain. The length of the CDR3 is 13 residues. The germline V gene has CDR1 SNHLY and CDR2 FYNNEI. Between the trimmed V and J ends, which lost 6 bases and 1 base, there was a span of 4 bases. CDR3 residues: CASRGSGANVLTF. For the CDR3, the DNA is TGTGCCAGCAGGGGTTCTGGGGCCAACGTCCTGACTTTC.

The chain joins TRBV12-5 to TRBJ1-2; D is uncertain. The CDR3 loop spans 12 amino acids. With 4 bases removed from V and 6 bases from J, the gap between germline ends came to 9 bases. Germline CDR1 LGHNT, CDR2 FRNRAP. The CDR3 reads CASGSRSHGYTF. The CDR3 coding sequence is TGTGCTAGTGGTTCTAGGTCCCATGGCTACACCTTC.

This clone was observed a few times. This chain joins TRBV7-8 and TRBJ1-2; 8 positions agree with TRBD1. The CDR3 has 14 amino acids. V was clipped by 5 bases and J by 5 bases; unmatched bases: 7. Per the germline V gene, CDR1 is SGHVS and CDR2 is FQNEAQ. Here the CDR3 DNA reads TGTGCCAGCAGCGGCAAGACAGGGGCTTATGGCTACACCTTC. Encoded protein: CASSGKTGAYGYTF.

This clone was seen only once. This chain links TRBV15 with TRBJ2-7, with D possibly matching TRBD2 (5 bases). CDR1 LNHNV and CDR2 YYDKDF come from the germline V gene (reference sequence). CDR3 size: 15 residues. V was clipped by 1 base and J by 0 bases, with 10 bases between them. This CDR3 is CATSRGGPSSYEQYF. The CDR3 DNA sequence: TGTGCCACCAGCAGAGGAGGGCCAAGCTCCTACGAGCAGTACTTC.

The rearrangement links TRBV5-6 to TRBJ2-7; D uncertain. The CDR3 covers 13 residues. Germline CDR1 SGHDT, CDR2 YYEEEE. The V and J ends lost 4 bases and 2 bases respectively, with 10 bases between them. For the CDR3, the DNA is TGTGCCAGCAGCCCCCGTCCTACCTACGAGCAGTACTTC. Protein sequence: CASSPRPTYEQYF.

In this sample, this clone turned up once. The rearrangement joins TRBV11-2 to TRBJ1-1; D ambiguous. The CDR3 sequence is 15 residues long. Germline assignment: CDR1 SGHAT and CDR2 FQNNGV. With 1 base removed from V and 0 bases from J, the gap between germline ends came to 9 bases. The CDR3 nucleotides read TGTGCCAGCAGCTTAGTCGGCCACATGAACACTGAAGCTTTCTTT. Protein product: CASSLVGHMNTEAFF.

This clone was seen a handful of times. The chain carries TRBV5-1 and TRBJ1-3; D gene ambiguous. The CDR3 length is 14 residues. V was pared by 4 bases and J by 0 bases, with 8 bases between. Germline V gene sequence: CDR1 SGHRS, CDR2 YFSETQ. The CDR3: CASSRASSGNTIYF. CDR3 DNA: TGCGCCAGCAGCCGGGCTTCCTCTGGAAACACCATATATTTT. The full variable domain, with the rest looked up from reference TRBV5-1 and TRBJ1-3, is KAGVTQTPRYLIKTRGQQVTLSCSPISGHRSVSWYQQTPGQGLQFLFEYFSETQRNKGNFPGRFSGRQFSNSRSEMNVSTLELGDSALYLCASSRASSGNTIYFGEGSWLTVV.

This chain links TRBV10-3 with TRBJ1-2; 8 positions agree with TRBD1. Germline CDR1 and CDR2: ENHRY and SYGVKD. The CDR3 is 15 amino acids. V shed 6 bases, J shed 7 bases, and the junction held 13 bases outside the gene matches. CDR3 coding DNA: TGTGCCATCAGGGGGATCGGAACAGGGGGAGGTGGCTACACCTTC. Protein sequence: CAIRGIGTGGGGYTF.

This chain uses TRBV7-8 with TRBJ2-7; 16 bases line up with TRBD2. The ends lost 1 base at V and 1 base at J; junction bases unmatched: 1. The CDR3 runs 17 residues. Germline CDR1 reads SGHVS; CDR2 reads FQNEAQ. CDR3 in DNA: TGTGCCAGCAGCTTAGGGGGACTAGCGGGGGGGTCCTACGAGCAGTACTTC. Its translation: CASSLGGLAGGSYEQYF.

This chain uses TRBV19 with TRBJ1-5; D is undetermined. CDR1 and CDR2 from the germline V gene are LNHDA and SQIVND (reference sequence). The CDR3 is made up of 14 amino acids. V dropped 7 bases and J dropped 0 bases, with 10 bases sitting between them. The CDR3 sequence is CASTPVNSNQPQHF. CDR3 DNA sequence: TGTGCCAGTACCCCCGTCAATAGCAATCAGCCCCAGCATTTT. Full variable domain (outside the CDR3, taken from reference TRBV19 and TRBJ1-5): DGGITQSPKYLFRKEGQNVTLSCEQNLNHDAMYWYRQDPGQGLRLIYYSQIVNDFQKGDIAEGYSVSREKKESFPLTVTSAQKNPTAFYLCASTPVNSNQPQHFGDGTRLSIL.

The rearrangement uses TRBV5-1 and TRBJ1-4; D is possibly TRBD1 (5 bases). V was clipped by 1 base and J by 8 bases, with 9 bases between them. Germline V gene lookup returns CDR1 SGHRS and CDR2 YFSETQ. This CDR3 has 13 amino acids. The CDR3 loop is CASSLQGEEKLFF. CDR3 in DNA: TGCGCCAGCAGCTTGCAGGGTGAAGAAAAACTGTTTTTT.

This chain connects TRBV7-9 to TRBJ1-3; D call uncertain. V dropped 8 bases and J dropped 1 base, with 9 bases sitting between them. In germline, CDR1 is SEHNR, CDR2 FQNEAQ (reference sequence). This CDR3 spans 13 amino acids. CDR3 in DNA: TGTGCCAGCTCGACGGCATCTGGAAACACCATATATTTT. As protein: CASSTASGNTIYF.

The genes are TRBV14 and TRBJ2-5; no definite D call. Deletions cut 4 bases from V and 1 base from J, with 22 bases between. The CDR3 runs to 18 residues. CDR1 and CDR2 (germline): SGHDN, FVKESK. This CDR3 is CASSLRRSGGYSQETQYF. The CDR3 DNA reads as TGTGCCAGCAGCCTACGTAGAAGTGGTGGATATAGCCAAGAGACCCAGTACTTC.